This T cell receptor (beta chain) came from a study of shared clonotypes between healthy human individuals. Across the study: Donor composition was a couple of women and three men, aged 18 to 49. Every donor yielded three CD4 naive, three CD4 memory, two CD8 naive and one CD8 memory plate.

Study-wide results and caveats: Non-shared clonotypes had lower generation probabilities than those shared by all four donors.

Notes on this clone: Its target is unknown.

Only in-frame clones appear in the TCRdb table, and some are missing; sequencing was by immunoSEQ multiplex PCR. The table shows about 230,000 clones, with 60% to 70% occurring only once. Germline V gene lookup returns CDR1 MNHEY and CDR2 SVGAGI. This CDR3 region has 12 residues. V was pared by 5 bases and J by 5 bases, with 9 bases between. This sequence originates from a man between 25 and 39 years old in good health. Sequences were obtained from memory CD4+ T cells sorted from blood. The sample's subset: CD45RA-negative fraction. The V and J genes are TRBV6-5 and TRBJ2-5; D ambiguous. The DNA for the CDR3 is TGTGCCAGCAGTGACCCTGCGGAGACCCAGTACTTC. Protein sequence: CASSDPAETQYF.